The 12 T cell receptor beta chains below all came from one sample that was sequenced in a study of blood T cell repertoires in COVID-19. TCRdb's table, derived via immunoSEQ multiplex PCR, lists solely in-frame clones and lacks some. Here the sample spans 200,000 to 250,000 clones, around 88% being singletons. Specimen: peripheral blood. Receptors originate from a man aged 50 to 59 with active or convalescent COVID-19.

The CDR3 protein is CASTPWGQATGANVLTF. CDR3 DNA sequence: TGTGCCAGTACCCCTTGGGGACAGGCTACTGGGGCCAACGTCCTGACTTTC. This rearrangement joins TRBV19 to TRBJ2-6; 8 nucleotides line up with TRBD1. Germline CDR1 LNHDA, CDR2 SQIVND (reference sequence). The CDR3 runs 17 residues. Trimming cost V 7 bases and J 2 bases; bases outside gene matches: 10.

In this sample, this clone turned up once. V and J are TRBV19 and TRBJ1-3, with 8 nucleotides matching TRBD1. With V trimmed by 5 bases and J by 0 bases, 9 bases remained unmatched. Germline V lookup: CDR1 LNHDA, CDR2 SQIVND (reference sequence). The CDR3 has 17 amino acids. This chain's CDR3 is CASSLRQGWDSGNTIYF. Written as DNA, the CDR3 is TGTGCCAGTAGTCTACGACAGGGGTGGGACTCTGGAAACACCATATATTTT.

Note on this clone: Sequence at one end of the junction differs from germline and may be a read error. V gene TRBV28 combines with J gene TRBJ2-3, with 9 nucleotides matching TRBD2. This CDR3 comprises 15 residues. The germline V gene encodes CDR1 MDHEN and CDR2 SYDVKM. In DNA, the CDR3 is TGTGCCAGCAGCCTCACCGGGACTAGCAGAGATACGCAGTATTTT. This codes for CASSLTGTSRDTQYF. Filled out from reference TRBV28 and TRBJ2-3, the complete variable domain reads DVKVTQSSRYLVKRTGEKVFLECVQDMDHENMFWYRQDPGLGLRLIYFSYDVKMKEKGDIPEGYSVSREKKERFSLILESASTNQTSMYLCASSLTGTSRDTQYFGPGTRLTVL.

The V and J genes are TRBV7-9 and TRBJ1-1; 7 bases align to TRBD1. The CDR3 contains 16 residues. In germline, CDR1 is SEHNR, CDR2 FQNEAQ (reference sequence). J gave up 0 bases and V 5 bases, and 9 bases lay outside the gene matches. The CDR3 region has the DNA TGTGCCAGCAGCACGTGGACAGGCAGGTTGAACACTGAAGCTTTCTTT. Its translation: CASSTWTGRLNTEAFF. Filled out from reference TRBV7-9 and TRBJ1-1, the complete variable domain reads DTGVSQNPRHKITKRGQNVTFRCDPISEHNRLYWYRQTLGQGPEFLTYFQNEAQLEKSRLLSDRFSAERPKGSFSTLEIQRTEQGDSAMYLCASSTWTGRLNTEAFFGQGTRLTVV.

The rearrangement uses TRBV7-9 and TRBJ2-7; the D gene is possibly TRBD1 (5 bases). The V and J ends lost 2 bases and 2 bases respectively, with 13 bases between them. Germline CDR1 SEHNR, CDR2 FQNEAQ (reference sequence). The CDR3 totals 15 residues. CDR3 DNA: TGTGCCAGCAGCTTATCGACAGTGCCTCCCTACGAGCAGTACTTC. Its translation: CASSLSTVPPYEQYF.

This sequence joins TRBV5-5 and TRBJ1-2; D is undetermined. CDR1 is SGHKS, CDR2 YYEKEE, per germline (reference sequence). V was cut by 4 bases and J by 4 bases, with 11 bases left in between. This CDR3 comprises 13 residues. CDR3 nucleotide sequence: TGTGCCAGCAGCCCCGGGTTCGGCTATGGCTACACCTTC. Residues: CASSPGFGYGYTF.

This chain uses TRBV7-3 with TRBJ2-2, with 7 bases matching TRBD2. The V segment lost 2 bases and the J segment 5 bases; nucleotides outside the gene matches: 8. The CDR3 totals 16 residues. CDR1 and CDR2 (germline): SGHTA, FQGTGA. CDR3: CASSLLPSGETGELFF. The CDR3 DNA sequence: TGTGCCAGCAGCTTATTACCCAGCGGGGAAACCGGGGAGCTGTTTTTT. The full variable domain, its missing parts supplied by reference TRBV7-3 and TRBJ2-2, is GAGVSQTPSNKVTEKGKYVELRCDPISGHTALYWYRQSLGQGPEFLIYFQGTGAADDSGLPNDRFFAVRPEGSVSTLKIQRTERGDSAVYLCASSLLPSGETGELFFGEGSRLTVL.

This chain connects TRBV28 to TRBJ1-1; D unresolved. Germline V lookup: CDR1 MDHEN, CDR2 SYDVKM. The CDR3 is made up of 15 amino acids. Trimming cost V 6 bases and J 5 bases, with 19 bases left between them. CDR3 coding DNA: TGTGCCAGCAGCCAAATTTTCGGAGGAGGAACTGAAGCTTTCTTT. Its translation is CASSQIFGGGTEAFF.

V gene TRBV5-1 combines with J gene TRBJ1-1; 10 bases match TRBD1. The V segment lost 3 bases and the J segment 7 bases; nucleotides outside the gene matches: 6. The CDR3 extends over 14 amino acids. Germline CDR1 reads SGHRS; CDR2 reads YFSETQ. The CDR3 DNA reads TGCGCCAGCAGCTGGGGGACAGGGGTGGGTGAAGCTTTCTTT. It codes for CASSWGTGVGEAFF. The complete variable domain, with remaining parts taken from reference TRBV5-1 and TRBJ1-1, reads KAGVTQTPRYLIKTRGQQVTLSCSPISGHRSVSWYQQTPGQGLQFLFEYFSETQRNKGNFPGRFSGRQFSNSRSEMNVSTLELGDSALYLCASSWGTGVGEAFFGQGTRLTVV.

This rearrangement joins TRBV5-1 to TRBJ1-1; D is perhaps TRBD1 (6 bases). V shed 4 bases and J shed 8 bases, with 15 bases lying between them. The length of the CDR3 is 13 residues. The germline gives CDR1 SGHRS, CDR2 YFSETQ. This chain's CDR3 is CASSITGTNEAFF. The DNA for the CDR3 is TGCGCCAGCAGCATTACCGGGACAAACGAAGCTTTCTTT.

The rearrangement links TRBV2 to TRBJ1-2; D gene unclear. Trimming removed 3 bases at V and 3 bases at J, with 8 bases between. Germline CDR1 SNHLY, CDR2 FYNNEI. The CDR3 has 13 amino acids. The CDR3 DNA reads TGTGCCAGCAGTGACGTCCAGTACTATGGCTACACCTTC. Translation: CASSDVQYYGYTF.

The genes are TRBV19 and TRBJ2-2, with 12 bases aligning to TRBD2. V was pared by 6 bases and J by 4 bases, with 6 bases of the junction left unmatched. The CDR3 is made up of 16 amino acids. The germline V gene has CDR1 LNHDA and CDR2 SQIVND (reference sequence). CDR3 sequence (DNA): TGTGCCAGTAGGGCCTGGACTAGCGGGGTCACCGGGGAGCTGTTTTTT. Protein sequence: CASRAWTSGVTGELFF.